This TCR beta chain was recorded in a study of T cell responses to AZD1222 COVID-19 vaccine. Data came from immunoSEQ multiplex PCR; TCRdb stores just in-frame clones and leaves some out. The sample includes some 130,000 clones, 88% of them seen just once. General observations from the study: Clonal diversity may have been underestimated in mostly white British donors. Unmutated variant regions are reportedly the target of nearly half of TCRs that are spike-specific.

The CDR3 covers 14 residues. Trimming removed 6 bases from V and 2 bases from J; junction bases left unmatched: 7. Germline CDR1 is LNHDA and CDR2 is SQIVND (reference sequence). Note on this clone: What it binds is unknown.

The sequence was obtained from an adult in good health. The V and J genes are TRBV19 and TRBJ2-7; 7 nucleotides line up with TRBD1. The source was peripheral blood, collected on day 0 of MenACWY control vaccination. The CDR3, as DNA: TGTGCCAGTAGGACCCGGGACAGACCCTACGAGCAGTACTTC. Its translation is CASRTRDRPYEQYF.